A selection of T cell receptor beta chains follows, all from one sample in a study of T cell responses to AZD1222 COVID-19 vaccine. Assay: immunoSEQ multiplex PCR; the TCRdb copy retains only in-frame clones and omits some. The sample has some 81,000 clones; around 84% are singletons. The sequencing used peripheral blood, collected 28 days after the second AZD1222 dose. Every receptor here comes from an adult who received the AZD1222 COVID-19 vaccine. Both conserved end residues are part of each CDR3. Fields, in order: V gene, D gene, J gene, clone size, CDR3 DNA, CDR3 protein. D genes are given only for firm matches. Clone size appears in some rows only: once, few, many, or a class for an expanded clone.

TRBV10-1	-	TRBJ2-2	-	TGCGCCAGCAGTGAGTCGCGGGACACCGGGGAGCTGTTTTTT	CASSESRDTGELFF
TRBV4-1	TRBD1	TRBJ1-3	-	TGCGCCAGCAGCCAAGATGAGGGACAGGGTTTGGTCTCCGGAAACACCATATATTTT	CASSQDEGQGLVSGNTIYF
TRBV7-8	TRBD2	TRBJ2-3	-	TGTGCCAGCAGCTTAGTCCCGGGGGGGGTCACAGATACGCAGTATTTT	CASSLVPGGVTDTQYF
TRBV5-1	TRBD2	TRBJ2-3	-	TGCGCCAGCAGCTTTGGGACTACTACAGATACGCAGTATTTT	CASSFGTTTDTQYF
TRBV11-2	-	TRBJ2-7	-	TGTGCCAGCAGCCTAAGCGGCAGCTACGAGCAGTACTTC	CASSLSGSYEQYF
TRBV19	TRBD1	TRBJ1-6	-	TGTGCCAGTCGACAGGACAGGGGAGGAAATTCACCCCTCCACTTT	CASRQDRGGNSPLHF
TRBV7-2	TRBD2	TRBJ2-4	once	TGTGCCAGCAGCTTACCCGTAGCGGGTGGTGTCCAAAACATTCAGTACTTC	CASSLPVAGGVQNIQYF
TRBV6-2/TRBV6-3	TRBD1	TRBJ2-7	-	TGTGCCAGCAGTTCCCGAGGACAGGTTCGCTCCTACGAGCAGTACTTC	CASSSRGQVRSYEQYF
TRBV5-1	-	TRBJ1-2	-	TGCGCCAGCAGCTTGGCGCAAGGTGGCTACACCTTC	CASSLAQGGYTF
TRBV19	TRBD1	TRBJ1-6	-	TGTGCCAGTAGTACTCCCCGGGACAGGTATTCACCCCTCCACTTT	CASSTPRDRYSPLHF
TRBV7-2	-	TRBJ1-6	-	TGTGCCAGCAGCCAAAGGGGGACCTCCTATAATTCACCCCTCCACTTT	CASSQRGTSYNSPLHF
TRBV6-5	-	TRBJ2-3	-	TGTGCCAGCAGTATAAGCGACGTAAGCACAGATACGCAGTATTTT	CASSISDVSTDTQYF
TRBV6-4	TRBD1	TRBJ2-7	-	TGTGCCAGCGCACGGGACAGTAACTACGAGCAGTACTTC	CASARDSNYEQYF
TRBV5-4	-	TRBJ2-2	-	TGTGCCAGCAGCTTGGTAGGGGTGAACACCGGGGAGCTGTTTTTT	CASSLVGVNTGELFF
TRBV2	-	TRBJ2-1	-	TGTGCCAGCAGCCTACCGAACCAGCAGCAGTTCTTC	CASSLPNQQQFF
TRBV7-9	-	TRBJ1-6	-	TGTGCCAGCAGTTCTCGAAATTCACCCCTCCACTTT	CASSSRNSPLHF
TRBV28	TRBD2	TRBJ2-3	once	TGTGCCAGCAGTTTGGGTGGGAGGGCGACCAACACAGATACGCAGTATTTT	CASSLGGRATNTDTQYF
TRBV6-4	TRBD1	TRBJ2-3	-	TGTGCCAGCAGTGAAAATTTGGACAGGGGCACAGATACGCAGTATTTT	CASSENLDRGTDTQYF
TRBV5-8	-	TRBJ1-4	-	TGTGCCAGCAGCTTGGGTGGAACTAATGAAAAACTGTTTTTT	CASSLGGTNEKLFF
TRBV2	-	TRBJ2-2	-	TGTGCCAGCAAACCGGGGGAGGTCGAGCTGTTTTTT	CASKPGEVELFF
TRBV28	-	TRBJ1-2	-	TGTGCCAGCACCCTCGGCACTAACTATGGCTACACCTTC	CASTLGTNYGYTF
TRBV3-1/TRBV3-2	TRBD2	TRBJ2-2	few	TGTGCCAGCAGCCGGAGCGGGACGAACACCGGGGAGCTGTTTTTT	CASSRSGTNTGELFF
TRBV20-1	-	TRBJ1-2	once	TGCACTGGGCGACGGGGTAATGGCTACACCTTC	CTGRRGNGYTF
TRBV6-6	TRBD2	TRBJ2-6	once	TGTGCCAGCAGTCGTCCAGCGGGGGTTTCTGGGGCCAACGTCCTGACTTTC	CASSRPAGVSGANVLTF
TRBV5-1	TRBD1	TRBJ2-3	-	TGCGCCAGCAGCTTTCAGGGGGCTGGCACAGATACGCAGTATTTT	CASSFQGAGTDTQYF
TRBV19	-	TRBJ2-5	-	TGTGCCAGTAGGACCAGGGGCCAAGAGACCCAGTACTTC	CASRTRGQETQYF
TRBV5-1	TRBD2	TRBJ2-2	-	TGCGCCAGCAGCTTGGCAGAATCGGGAGGTGCCGGGGAGCTGTTTTTT	CASSLAESGGAGELFF
TRBV7-2	-	TRBJ1-6	-	TGTGCCAGCAGCCCCGACCCCCCCCGGTCTTCCACCGGGGGTTCACCCCTCCACTTT	CASSPDPPRSSTGGSPLHF
TRBV6-5	-	TRBJ1-2	-	TGTGCCAGCAGTTACTCGATGTTGGGGCCGGGGGGTGGCTACACCTTC	CASSYSMLGPGGGYTF
TRBV12-3/TRBV12-4	-	TRBJ1-2	-	TGTGCCAGCAGTTTTGGGGAGTATGGCTACACCTTC	CASSFGEYGYTF
TRBV30	TRBD1	TRBJ2-2	-	TGTGCCTGGAGTACAGGGGTGGCCGGGGAGCTGTTTTTT	CAWSTGVAGELFF
TRBV6-2/TRBV6-3	TRBD2	TRBJ2-3	-	TGTGCCAGCAGTCGACTAGCGGGTCTCACAGATACGCAGTATTTT	CASSRLAGLTDTQYF
TRBV24-1	TRBD2	TRBJ2-1	-	TGTGCCACCGCCGAGGGCGGGAGCTCCTACAATGAGCAGTTCTTC	CATAEGGSSYNEQFF
TRBV19	-	TRBJ2-6	-	TGTGCCAGTACGATGGGACATCTCTCTGGGGCCAACGTCCTGACTTTC	CASTMGHLSGANVLTF
TRBV2	TRBD2	TRBJ2-2	once	TGTGCCAGCAACGCGCGGGGGACGGTGAACACCGGGGAGCTGTTTTTT	CASNARGTVNTGELFF
TRBV4-3	-	TRBJ2-7	-	TGCGCCAGCAGCCAAGACAGGGGGGTCAGCATTTACTTC	CASSQDRGVSIYF
TRBV5-1	-	TRBJ2-2	-	TGCGCCAGCAGCTTGGACGGACCGAACACCGGGGAGCTGTTTTTT	CASSLDGPNTGELFF
TRBV5-1	-	TRBJ1-1	-	TGCGCCAGCAGAGGCAACACTGAAGCTTTCTTT	CASRGNTEAFF
TRBV28	TRBD1	TRBJ2-7	-	TGTGCCAGCAGTTTGACAGGGGAAACCTACGAGCAGTACTTC	CASSLTGETYEQYF
TRBV7-6	-	TRBJ2-7	-	TGTGCCAGCAGCTTAGCAAACGAGCAGTACTTC	CASSLANEQYF
TRBV11-2	TRBD2	TRBJ2-3	once	TGTGCCAGCAGCTTAGATCAGCGGGGAGGCACAGATACGCAGTATTTT	CASSLDQRGGTDTQYF
TRBV7-2	-	TRBJ1-1	-	TGTGCCAGCAGCTTAGACAGTTCCTATCGGAGCACTGAAGCTTTCTTT	CASSLDSSYRSTEAFF
TRBV7-2	TRBD2	TRBJ2-1	-	TGTGCCAGCAGCTTAAAGTTAGCGGGGGGTGGCGGGGATGAGCAGTTCTTC	CASSLKLAGGGGDEQFF
TRBV3-1/TRBV3-2	-	TRBJ1-4	-	TGTGCCAGCAGCCAAGGCAGCGGGAGGGGTGAAAAACTGTTTTTT	CASSQGSGRGEKLFF
TRBV3-1/TRBV3-2	TRBD1	TRBJ1-2	-	TGTGCCAGCAGCCGGGACAGGATAAGCTACACCTTC	CASSRDRISYTF
TRBV25-1	TRBD1	TRBJ2-7	-	TGTGCCAGCAGTGAAAATTTAGGTCAGGGGGAGCCCTACGAGCAGTACTTC	CASSENLGQGEPYEQYF
TRBV5-1	TRBD2	TRBJ2-3	-	TGCGCCAGCAGCTTGTTAGCGGGAGTGGCAGATACGCAGTATTTT	CASSLLAGVADTQYF
TRBV30	-	TRBJ1-5	-	TGTGCCTGGAGTTATTCAGGGGCGGAAAAGTATCAGCCCCAGCATTTT	CAWSYSGAEKYQPQHF
TRBV18	-	TRBJ1-1	-	TGTGCCAGCTCTCGCTTGACAGCAATGAACACTGAAGCTTTCTTT	CASSRLTAMNTEAFF
TRBV9	-	TRBJ2-7	-	TGTGCCAGCAGCGAAGGACAGCTTACCTACGAGCAGTACTTC	CASSEGQLTYEQYF
TRBV14	-	TRBJ2-7	-	TGTGCCAGCAGCCAGGCCCGTTACGAGCAGTACTTC	CASSQARYEQYF
TRBV20-1	-	TRBJ2-1	-	TGCAGTGCTAGCAGCCGCAATGAGCAGTTCTTC	CSASSRNEQFF